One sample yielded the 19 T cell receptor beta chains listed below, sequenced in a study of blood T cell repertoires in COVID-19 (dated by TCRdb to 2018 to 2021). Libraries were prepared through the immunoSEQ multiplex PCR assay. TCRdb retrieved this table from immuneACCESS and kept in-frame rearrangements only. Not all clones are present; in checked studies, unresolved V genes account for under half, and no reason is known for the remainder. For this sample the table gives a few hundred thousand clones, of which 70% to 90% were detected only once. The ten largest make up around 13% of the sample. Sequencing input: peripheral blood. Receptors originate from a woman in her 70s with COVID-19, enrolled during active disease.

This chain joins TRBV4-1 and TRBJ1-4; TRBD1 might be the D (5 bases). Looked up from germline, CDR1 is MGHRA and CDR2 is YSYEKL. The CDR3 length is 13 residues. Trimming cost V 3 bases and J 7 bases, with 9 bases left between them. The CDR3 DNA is TGCGCCAGCAGCCAGACTCAGGGTGAAAAACTGTTTTTT. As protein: CASSQTQGEKLFF.

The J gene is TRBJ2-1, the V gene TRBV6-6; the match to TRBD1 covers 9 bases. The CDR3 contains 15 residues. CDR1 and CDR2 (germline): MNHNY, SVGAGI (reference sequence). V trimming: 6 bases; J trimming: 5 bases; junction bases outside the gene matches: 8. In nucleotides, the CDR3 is TGTGCCAGCAGCTATGGACAGGGGAGGAACAATGAGCAGTTCTTC. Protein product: CASSYGQGRNNEQFF.

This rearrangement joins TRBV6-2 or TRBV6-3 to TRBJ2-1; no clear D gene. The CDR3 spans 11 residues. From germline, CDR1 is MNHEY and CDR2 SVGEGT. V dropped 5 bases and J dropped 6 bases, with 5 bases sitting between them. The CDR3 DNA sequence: TGTGCCAGCAGTCATAGCAATGAGCAGTTCTTC. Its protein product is CASSHSNEQFF.

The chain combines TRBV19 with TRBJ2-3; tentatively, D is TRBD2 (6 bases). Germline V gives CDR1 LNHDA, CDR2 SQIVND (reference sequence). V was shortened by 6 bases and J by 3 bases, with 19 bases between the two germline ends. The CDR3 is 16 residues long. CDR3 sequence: CASSPGRGKGTDTQYF. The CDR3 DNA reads TGTGCCAGTAGCCCCGGGAGAGGGAAGGGGACAGATACGCAGTATTTT.

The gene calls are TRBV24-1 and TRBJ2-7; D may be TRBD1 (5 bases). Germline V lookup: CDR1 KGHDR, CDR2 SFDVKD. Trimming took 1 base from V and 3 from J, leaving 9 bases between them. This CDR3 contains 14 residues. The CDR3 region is CATSDFPGLYEQYF. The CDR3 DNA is TGTGCCACCAGTGATTTCCCAGGGCTCTACGAGCAGTACTTC.

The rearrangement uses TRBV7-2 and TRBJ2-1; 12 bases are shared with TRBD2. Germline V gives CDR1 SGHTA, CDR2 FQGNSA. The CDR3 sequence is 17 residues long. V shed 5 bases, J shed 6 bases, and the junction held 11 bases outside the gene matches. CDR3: CASSLLPLAGGLNEQFF. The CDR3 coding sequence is TGTGCCAGCAGCCTCTTGCCACTAGCGGGGGGTCTCAATGAGCAGTTCTTC.

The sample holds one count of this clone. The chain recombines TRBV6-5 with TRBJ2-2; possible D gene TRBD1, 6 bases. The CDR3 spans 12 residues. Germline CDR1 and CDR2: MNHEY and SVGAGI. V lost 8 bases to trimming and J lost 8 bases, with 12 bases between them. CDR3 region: CASQGFKGELFF. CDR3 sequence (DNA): TGTGCCAGCCAGGGGTTCAAGGGGGAGCTGTTTTTT.

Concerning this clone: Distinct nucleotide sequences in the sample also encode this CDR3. The CDR3: CASSSTGDYGYTF. CDR3 bases: TGCGCCAGCAGCTCCACAGGAGACTATGGCTACACCTTC. The chain joins TRBV5-1 to TRBJ1-2, with D possibly being TRBD1 (5 bases). Looked up from germline, CDR1 is SGHRS and CDR2 is YFSETQ. The V end was cut by 3 bases, the J end by 3 bases, with 9 bases between. This CDR3 has 13 amino acids.

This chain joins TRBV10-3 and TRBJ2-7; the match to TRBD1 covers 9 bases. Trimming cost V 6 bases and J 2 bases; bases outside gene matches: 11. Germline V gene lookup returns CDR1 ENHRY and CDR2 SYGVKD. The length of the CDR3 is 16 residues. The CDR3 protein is CAIRFDRGREAYEQYF. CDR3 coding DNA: TGTGCCATCAGGTTTGACAGGGGGAGGGAAGCCTACGAGCAGTACTTC.

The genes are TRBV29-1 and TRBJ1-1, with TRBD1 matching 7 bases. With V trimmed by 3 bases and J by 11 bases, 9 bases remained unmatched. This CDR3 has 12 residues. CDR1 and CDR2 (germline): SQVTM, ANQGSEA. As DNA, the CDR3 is TGCAGCGTTGAGCGACAGGGAGGTAAGGCTTTCTTT. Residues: CSVERQGGKAFF.

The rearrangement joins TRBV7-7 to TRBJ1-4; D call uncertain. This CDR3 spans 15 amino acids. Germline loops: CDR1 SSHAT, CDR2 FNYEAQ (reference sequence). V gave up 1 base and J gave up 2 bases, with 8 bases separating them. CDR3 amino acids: CASSLGRGTNEKLFF. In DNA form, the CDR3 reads TGTGCCAGCAGCTTAGGGCGAGGGACTAATGAAAAACTGTTTTTT.

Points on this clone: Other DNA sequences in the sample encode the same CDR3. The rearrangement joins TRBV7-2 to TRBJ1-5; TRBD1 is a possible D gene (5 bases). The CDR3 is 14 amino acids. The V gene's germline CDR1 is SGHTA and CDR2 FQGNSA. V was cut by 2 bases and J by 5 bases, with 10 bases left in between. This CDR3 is CASSLTRGDQPQHF. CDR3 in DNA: TGTGCCAGCAGCTTAACGCGGGGGGATCAGCCCCAGCATTTT.

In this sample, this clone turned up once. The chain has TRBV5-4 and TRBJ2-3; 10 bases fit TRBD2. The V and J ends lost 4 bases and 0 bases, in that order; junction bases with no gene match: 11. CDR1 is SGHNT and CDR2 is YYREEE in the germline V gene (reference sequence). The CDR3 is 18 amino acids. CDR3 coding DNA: TGTGCCAGCAGCCCTGGACTTAGCGGGGGGCCTAGCACAGATACGCAGTATTTT. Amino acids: CASSPGLSGGPSTDTQYF.

The CDR3 spells CAWSASPAHGYTF. The CDR3 DNA reads TGTGCCTGGAGTGCGAGTCCAGCGCATGGCTACACCTTC. The chain uses TRBV30 and TRBJ1-2; the D is unclear. Trimming took off 1 base at V and 6 bases at J, with 12 bases between the two ends. The CDR3 is 13 residues long. Per germline, CDR1 GTSNPN and CDR2 SVGIG (reference sequence).

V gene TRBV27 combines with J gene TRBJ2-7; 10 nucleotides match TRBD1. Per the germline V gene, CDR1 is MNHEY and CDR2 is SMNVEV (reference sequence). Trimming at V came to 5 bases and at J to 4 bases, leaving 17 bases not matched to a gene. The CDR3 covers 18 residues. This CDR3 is CASSPRPGTGAILYEQYF. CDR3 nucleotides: TGTGCCAGCAGTCCCCGCCCCGGGACAGGGGCCATACTTTACGAGCAGTACTTC.

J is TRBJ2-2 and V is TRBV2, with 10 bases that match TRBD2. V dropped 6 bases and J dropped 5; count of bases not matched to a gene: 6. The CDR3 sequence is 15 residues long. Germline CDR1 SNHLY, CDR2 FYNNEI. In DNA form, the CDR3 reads TGTGCCAGCAGCGCAAGCGGGGGGGCGACCGGGGAGCTGTTTTTT. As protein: CASSASGGATGELFF.

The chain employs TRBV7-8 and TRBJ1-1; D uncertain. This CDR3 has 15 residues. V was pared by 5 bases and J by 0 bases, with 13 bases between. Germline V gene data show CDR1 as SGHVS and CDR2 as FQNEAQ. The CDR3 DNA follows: TGTGCCAGCAGCCCTCTCCGGGGATTGAACACTGAAGCTTTCTTT. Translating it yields CASSPLRGLNTEAFF.

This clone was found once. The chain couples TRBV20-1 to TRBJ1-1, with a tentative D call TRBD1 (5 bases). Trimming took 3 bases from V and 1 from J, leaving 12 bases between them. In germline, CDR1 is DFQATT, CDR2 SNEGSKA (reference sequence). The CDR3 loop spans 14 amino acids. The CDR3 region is CSASTIGGNTEAFF. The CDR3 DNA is TGCAGTGCTAGTACGATCGGGGGGAACACTGAAGCTTTCTTT.

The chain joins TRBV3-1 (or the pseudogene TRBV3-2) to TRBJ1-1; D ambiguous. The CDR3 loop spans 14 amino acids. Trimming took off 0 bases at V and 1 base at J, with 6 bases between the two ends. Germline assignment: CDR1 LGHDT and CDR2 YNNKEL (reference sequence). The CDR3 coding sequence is TGTGCCAGCAGCCAAGATCCCCAGAACACTGAAGCTTTCTTT. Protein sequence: CASSQDPQNTEAFF.